The 22 T cell receptor beta chains below were found in one sample sequenced in a study of neurological immune-mediated disorders. MiXCR, applied by TCRdb to the 5' RACE reads, yields one record per CDR3 protein. This sample yields around 46,000 distinct CDR3 sequences, of which about 25% are seen a single time; more than 20% belongs to the top ten. The material sequenced was PBMCs. These receptor sequences come from a woman in her 70s in good health.

This clonotype occurred many times. The chain couples TRBV9 to TRBJ2-1; TRBD2 might be the D (6 bases). The V end lost 3 bases, the J end lost 3 bases, and 13 bases lay between the germline ends. The germline V gene has CDR1 SGDLS and CDR2 YYNGEE. This CDR3 contains 15 residues. CDR3 nucleotides: TGTGCCAGCAGCGAAGATAGCGGTAGCTACAATGAGCAGTTCTTC. This codes for CASSEDSGSYNEQFF.

This clonotype has ten or more counts. V is TRBV6-8 and J is TRBJ2-7; D gene uncertain. This CDR3 is 10 amino acids long. Trimming left V 7 bases short and J 3 bases short, with 4 bases between. CDR1 and CDR2 (germline): MNHGY, SAAAGT. The CDR3 reads CASTHYEQYF. CDR3 coding DNA: TGTGCCAGCACCCACTACGAGCAGTACTTC.

At least ten counts were recorded for this clonotype. V gene TRBV3-1 combines with J gene TRBJ2-1; 7 bases fit TRBD1. The junction had 7 bases not matched to a gene; V was cut back by 4 bases and J by 4 bases. Per germline, CDR1 LGHDT and CDR2 YNNKEL (reference sequence). The CDR3 runs 15 residues. In DNA form, the CDR3 reads TGTGCCAGCAGCCGACATGGGACAGATTACAATGAGCAGTTCTTC. Translated, it gives CASSRHGTDYNEQFF.

Ten or more counts support this clonotype. This chain connects TRBV25-1 to TRBJ2-3; possibly TRBD1 for D (6 bases). Germline V gene sequence: CDR1 MGHDK, CDR2 SYGVNS. The CDR3 totals 13 residues. Trimming removed 5 bases from V and 4 bases from J, with 10 bases in between. The chain's CDR3 is CASSPQGADTQYF. In nucleotides, the CDR3 is TGTGCCAGCAGTCCACAGGGCGCAGATACGCAGTATTTT.

V usage is TRBV7-9 and J usage is TRBJ2-5; 7 positions agree with TRBD2. Germline trimming cut 5 bases from V and 3 bases from J; bases unmatched to any gene: 12. CDR3 size: 16 residues. CDR1 is SEHNR and CDR2 is FQNEAQ in the germline V gene (reference sequence). The CDR3 protein is CASSRFSGWIEETQYF. Here the CDR3 DNA reads TGTGCCAGCAGCCGATTTAGCGGGTGGATAGAAGAGACCCAGTACTTC.

This clonotype has more than one count but fewer than ten. The V and J genes are TRBV12-3 or TRBV12-4 and TRBJ1-5; D might be TRBD1 (5 bases). With 6 bases removed from V and 0 bases from J, the gap between germline ends came to 12 bases. This CDR3 has 15 amino acids. The CDR3 loop reads CASRTTEYSNQPQHF. CDR3 nucleotide sequence: TGTGCCAGCAGAACGACAGAGTATAGCAATCAGCCCCAGCATTTT.

This clonotype was counted ten times or more. The chain combines TRBV29-1 with TRBJ2-5, with D possibly being TRBD1 (5 bases). The CDR3 has 14 amino acids. The V end lost 4 bases, the J end lost 1 base, and 13 bases lay between the germline ends. Germline V gives CDR1 SQVTM, CDR2 ANQGSEA. The CDR3 sequence is CSVGGSRRQETQYF. The CDR3 DNA is TGCAGCGTTGGGGGCTCACGACGCCAAGAGACCCAGTACTTC.

This clonotype was observed at least ten times. V is TRBV5-1 and J is TRBJ2-1; the D is unclear. The germline V gene has CDR1 SGHRS and CDR2 YFSETQ. The CDR3 contains 15 residues. V was shortened by 4 bases and J by 5 bases, with 16 bases between the two germline ends. The CDR3 DNA reads TGCGCCAGCAGCCCTCTAGGGTTTAGGGACAATGAGCAGTTCTTC. Protein sequence: CASSPLGFRDNEQFF.

This clonotype was counted many times. J is TRBJ1-2 and V is TRBV12-3 or TRBV12-4, with D tentatively TRBD1 (5 bases). The CDR3 runs to 13 residues. With 8 bases removed from V and 1 base from J, the gap between germline ends came to 11 bases. CDR3 in DNA: TGTGCCAGCGTCAGGGATTTTAACTATGGCTACACCTTC. Translating it yields CASVRDFNYGYTF.

This clonotype was seen ten or more times. This rearrangement joins TRBV5-1 to TRBJ1-1, with D unclear. Germline CDR1 reads SGHRS; CDR2 reads YFSETQ. CDR3 size: 14 residues. V lost 4 bases and J lost 5, with 15 bases in between. The CDR3 sequence is CASSTYSGGTEAFF. The CDR3 DNA sequence: TGCGCCAGCAGCACATATTCGGGAGGTACTGAAGCTTTCTTT.

This clonotype is deemed medium-sized (0.01 to 0.1%). The chain employs TRBV4-3 and TRBJ2-2; D is unclear. The CDR3 runs to 14 residues. Germline CDR1 and CDR2: LGHNA and YSLEER. Trimming removed 0 bases at V and 2 bases at J, with 4 bases between. The CDR3 sequence is CASSQDLNTGELFF. For the CDR3, the DNA is TGCGCCAGCAGCCAAGACTTAAACACCGGGGAGCTGTTTTTT.

In this sample, this clonotype turned up many times. The chain employs TRBV11-2 and TRBJ2-2; TRBD1 matches 8 bases. The germline V gene has CDR1 SGHAT and CDR2 FQNNGV. The trim removed 1 base at V and 4 bases at J, leaving 5 bases unmatched. The CDR3 length is 16 residues. CDR3 nucleotide sequence: TGTGCCAGCAGCTTAGGTCTACAGGGGGGCACCGGGGAGCTGTTTTTT. Translating it yields CASSLGLQGGTGELFF.

This clonotype was observed many times. V is TRBV5-1 and J is TRBJ2-2, with no clear D. The CDR3 sequence is 15 residues long. With 0 bases removed from V and 9 bases from J, the gap between germline ends came to 15 bases. The V gene's germline CDR1 is SGHRS and CDR2 YFSETQ. The DNA for the CDR3 is TGCGCCAGCAGCTTGGGGCAGCCGGGCGGTCGGGAGCTGTTTTTT. Residues: CASSLGQPGGRELFF.

The chain couples TRBV20-1 to TRBJ2-7; 12 positions match TRBD2. CDR3 length equals 14 residues. Germline CDR1 is DFQATT and CDR2 is SNEGSKA (reference sequence). V lost 2 bases to trimming and J lost 7 bases; unmatched junction nucleotides: 6. The CDR3 reads CSARKTSGRREQYF. CDR3 nucleotides: TGCAGTGCTAGAAAGACTAGCGGGAGAAGGGAGCAGTACTTC.

This clonotype was recorded many times. The V call is TRBV5-1, the J call TRBJ1-1; 7 bases align to TRBD1. The CDR3 is made up of 13 amino acids. V dropped 6 bases and J dropped 0; count of bases not matched to a gene: 2. CDR1 and CDR2 (germline): SGHRS, YFSETQ. CDR3 bases: TGCGCCAGCAAGACAGGGATGAACACTGAAGCTTTCTTT. Protein: CASKTGMNTEAFF.

This clonotype was seen repeatedly, ten times or more. The rearrangement links TRBV9 to TRBJ1-1, with TRBD1 matching over 7 bases. This CDR3 spans 15 amino acids. V lost 3 bases to trimming and J lost 0 bases; unmatched junction nucleotides: 5. CDR1 and CDR2 (germline): SGDLS, YYNGEE. The CDR3 nucleotides are TGTGCCAGCAGCGCGGACCAGGGGGTGAACACTGAAGCTTTCTTT. Its translation is CASSADQGVNTEAFF.

This clonotype was recorded many times. The chain links TRBV27 to TRBJ2-7; 9 bases agree with TRBD2. With V trimmed by 5 bases and J by 2 bases, 4 bases remained unmatched. The germline V gene encodes CDR1 MNHEY and CDR2 SMNVEV (reference sequence). This CDR3 comprises 14 residues. In nucleotides, the CDR3 is TGTGCCAGCAGTAGGGCGGGAGGGACCTACGAGCAGTACTTC. Amino acid sequence: CASSRAGGTYEQYF.

Many counts were recorded for this clonotype. The chain recombines TRBV7-2 with TRBJ2-3, with D perhaps matching TRBD1 or TRBD2 (5 bases each). Germline CDR1 SGHTA, CDR2 FQGNSA. This CDR3 spans 14 amino acids. V lost 4 bases and J lost 9, with 17 bases in between. The CDR3 region is CASSSSGASGTQYF. DNA of the CDR3: TGTGCCAGCAGCTCCTCCGGGGCCTCTGGAACGCAGTATTTT. The full variable domain, rest sourced from reference TRBV7-2 and TRBJ2-3, is GAGVSQSPSNKVTEKGKDVELRCDPISGHTALYWYRQSLGQGLEFLIYFQGNSAPDKSGLPSDRFSAERTGGSVSTLTIQRTQQEDSAVYLCASSSSGASGTQYFGPGTRLTVL.

The table lists this clonotype with many counts. The V and J genes are TRBV3-1 and TRBJ2-1; the match to TRBD2 covers 9 bases. The CDR3 is made up of 15 amino acids. Germline V gives CDR1 LGHDT, CDR2 YNNKEL (reference sequence). V dropped 5 bases and J dropped 3; count of bases not matched to a gene: 5. The DNA of the CDR3 is TGTGCCAGCAGCGCTAGCGGGACCGACTACAATGAGCAGTTCTTC. Amino acid sequence: CASSASGTDYNEQFF.

This clonotype was found many times. The V call is TRBV20-1, the J call TRBJ1-2; TRBD1 aligns across 7 bases. The CDR3 has 12 residues. V shed 5 bases, J shed 8 bases, and the junction held 8 bases outside the gene matches. Germline assignment: CDR1 DFQATT and CDR2 SNEGSKA (reference sequence). In DNA, the CDR3 is TGCAGTGCTGACGACAGGGTGGGCGGCTACACCTTC. It specifies CSADDRVGGYTF.

The V call is TRBV5-1, the J call TRBJ1-3; 7 bases line up with TRBD1. From germline, CDR1 is SGHRS and CDR2 YFSETQ. The CDR3 length is 15 residues. Trimming took 0 bases from V and 4 from J; bases not matched to a gene: 4. The CDR3 bases are TGCGCCAGCAGCTTGGACGGGGACAGAGGAAACACCATATATTTT. This gives the protein CASSLDGDRGNTIYF.

This clonotype was recorded at least ten times. The genes are TRBV5-1 and TRBJ2-1; 10 nucleotides line up with TRBD1. Germline V gene sequence: CDR1 SGHRS, CDR2 YFSETQ. V shed 0 bases, J shed 5 bases, and the junction held 5 bases outside the gene matches. The CDR3 is 16 amino acids. This CDR3 reads CASSLAGTGADNEQFF. The CDR3 DNA follows: TGCGCCAGCAGCTTGGCGGGGACAGGGGCAGACAATGAGCAGTTCTTC.